The rows below give T cell receptor beta chains drawn from one sample of a study of shared clonotypes between healthy human individuals. Profiling relied on immunoSEQ multiplex PCR, and the TCRdb table lists in-frame clones only, not all of them. The sample consists of around 700,000 clones, 60% to 80% of them appearing once. Material for sequencing was memory CD4+ T cells sorted from blood. Every receptor here comes from a woman between 25 and 40 years old in good health. The conserved cysteine and the conserved F or W are not part of the CDR3 here. Not every row has a clone size; where given, it reads once, few, many or a size class.

clone size,V gene,J gene,CDR3 protein
many,TRBV28,TRBJ2-7,ASSLEPWDSIPYEQY
.,TRBV6-1,TRBJ2-7,ASTAVRVSYEQY
few,TRBV5-1,TRBJ2-3,ASSLATSGDTQY
.,TRBV5-1,TRBJ2-7,ASSTGTSGGSYEQY
.,TRBV7-9,TRBJ2-5,ASSLKGAGETQY
once,TRBV7-6,TRBJ1-1,ASSLARGGIYTEAF
.,TRBV28,TRBJ2-6,ASVRGSDGANVLT
once,TRBV9,TRBJ2-2,ASSVGGVNGELF
.,TRBV5-1,TRBJ2-7,ASSLAGQGDASGFYEQY
.,TRBV7-2,TRBJ2-1,ASSLMLAGAGEQF
few,TRBV7-9,TRBJ2-7,ASSKGQGSSYEQY
.,TRBV21-1,TRBJ2-7,ASSKGGGVGVYEQY
.,TRBV6-6,TRBJ2-3,ASSGSGGADPDTQY
medium-sized,TRBV7-8,TRBJ2-7,ASSLPGTETYEQY
.,TRBV4-1,TRBJ2-4,ASSQVLWTKAKNIQY
.,TRBV28,TRBJ1-1,ASSFGGKPEAF
.,TRBV7-9,TRBJ2-1,ASSTYLENEQF
.,TRBV11-3,TRBJ2-2,ASSSKVPGELF
.,TRBV11-2,TRBJ1-3,ASKGSSSGNTIY
few,TRBV6-5,TRBJ2-5,ASSYDGSRTQY
.,TRBV2,TRBJ2-1,ASNRYNEQF
few,TRBV7-2,TRBJ1-5,ASSFGQGLNQPQH
once,TRBV7-2,TRBJ2-7,ASSLSGSPSYEQY
.,TRBV7-2,TRBJ2-1,ASSLGSGIGSYNEQF
few,TRBV27,TRBJ2-3,ASSHLRMGLAGTDTQY
.,TRBV10-3,TRBJ1-2,AISESVTIGEGYT
.,TRBV13,TRBJ2-1,ASSRRAGTSGRVEQF
.,TRBV4-2,TRBJ2-7,ASSQAAGTSGFYEQY
.,TRBV5-5,TRBJ2-7,ASSLMSSYEQY
.,TRBV28,TRBJ1-2,ASSLVQYGYT
once,TRBV7-2,TRBJ2-7,ASRLDRYEQY
.,TRBV29-1,TRBJ1-2,SVLDDSYGYT